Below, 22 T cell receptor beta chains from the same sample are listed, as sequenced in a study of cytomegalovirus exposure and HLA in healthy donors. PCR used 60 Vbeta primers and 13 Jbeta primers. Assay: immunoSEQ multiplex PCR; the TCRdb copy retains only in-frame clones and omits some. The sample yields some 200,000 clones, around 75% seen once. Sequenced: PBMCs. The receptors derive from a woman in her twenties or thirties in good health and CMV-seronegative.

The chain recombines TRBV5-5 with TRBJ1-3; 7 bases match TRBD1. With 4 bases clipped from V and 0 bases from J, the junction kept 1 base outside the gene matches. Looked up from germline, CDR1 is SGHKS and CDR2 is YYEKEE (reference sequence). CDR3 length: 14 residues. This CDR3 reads CASSPGGSGNTIYF. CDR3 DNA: TGTGCCAGCAGCCCAGGGGGCTCTGGAAACACCATATATTTT.

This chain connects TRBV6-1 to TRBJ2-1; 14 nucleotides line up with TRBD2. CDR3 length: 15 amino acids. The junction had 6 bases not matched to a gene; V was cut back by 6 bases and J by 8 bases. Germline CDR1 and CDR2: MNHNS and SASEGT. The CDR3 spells CASSAGTSGRDEQFF. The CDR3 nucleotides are TGTGCCAGCAGCGCCGGGACTAGCGGGAGAGATGAGCAGTTCTTC.

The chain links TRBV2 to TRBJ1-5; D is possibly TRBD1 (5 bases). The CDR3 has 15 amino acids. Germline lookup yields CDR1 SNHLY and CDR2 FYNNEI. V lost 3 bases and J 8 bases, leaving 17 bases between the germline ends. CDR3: CASSDRQGRDKPQHF. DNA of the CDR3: TGTGCCAGCAGTGACCGGCAGGGAAGGGATAAGCCCCAGCATTTT. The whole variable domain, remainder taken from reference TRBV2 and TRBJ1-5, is EPEVTQTPSHQVTQMGQEVILRCVPISNHLYFYWYRQILGQKVEFLVSFYNNEISEKSEIFDDQFSVERPDGSNFTLKIRSTKLEDSAMYFCASSDRQGRDKPQHFGDGTRLSIL.

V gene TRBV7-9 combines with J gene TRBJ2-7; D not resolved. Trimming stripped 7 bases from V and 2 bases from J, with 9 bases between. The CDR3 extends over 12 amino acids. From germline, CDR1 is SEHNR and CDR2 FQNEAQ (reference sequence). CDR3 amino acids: CASTSSTYEQYF. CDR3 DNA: TGTGCCAGCACCTCCTCTACCTACGAGCAGTACTTC.

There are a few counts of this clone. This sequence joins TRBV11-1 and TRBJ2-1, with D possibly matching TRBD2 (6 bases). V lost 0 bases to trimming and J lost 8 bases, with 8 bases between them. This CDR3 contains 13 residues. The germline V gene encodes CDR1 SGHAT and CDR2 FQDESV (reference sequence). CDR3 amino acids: CASSLAGGYEQFF. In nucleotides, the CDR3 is TGTGCCAGCAGCTTAGCGGGGGGATATGAGCAGTTCTTC.

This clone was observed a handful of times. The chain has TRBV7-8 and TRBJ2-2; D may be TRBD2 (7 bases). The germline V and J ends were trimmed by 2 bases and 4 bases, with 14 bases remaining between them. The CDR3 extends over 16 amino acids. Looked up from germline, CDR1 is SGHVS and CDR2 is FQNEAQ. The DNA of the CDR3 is TGTGCCAGCAGCTTACTTGCGGGGGCGCGCACCGGGGAGCTGTTTTTT. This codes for CASSLLAGARTGELFF.

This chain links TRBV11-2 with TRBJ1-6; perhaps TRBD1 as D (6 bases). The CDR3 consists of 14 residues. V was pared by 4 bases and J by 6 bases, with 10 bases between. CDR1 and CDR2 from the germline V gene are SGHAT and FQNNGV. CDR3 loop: CASSSQGGNSPLHF. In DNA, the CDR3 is TGTGCCAGCAGCTCACAGGGCGGTAATTCACCCCTCCACTTT.

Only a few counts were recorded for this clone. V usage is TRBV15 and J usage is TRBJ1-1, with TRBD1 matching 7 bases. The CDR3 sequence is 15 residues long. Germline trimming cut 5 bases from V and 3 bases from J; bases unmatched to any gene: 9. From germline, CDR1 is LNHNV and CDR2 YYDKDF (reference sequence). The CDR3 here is CATSVGQAKDTEAFF. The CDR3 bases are TGTGCCACCAGCGTAGGACAGGCAAAGGACACTGAAGCTTTCTTT.

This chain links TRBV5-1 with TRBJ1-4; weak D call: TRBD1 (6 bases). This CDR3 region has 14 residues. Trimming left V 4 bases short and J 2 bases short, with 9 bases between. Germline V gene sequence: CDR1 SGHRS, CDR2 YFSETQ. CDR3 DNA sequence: TGCGCCAGCAGCCTAGGACAGACTAATGAAAAACTGTTTTTT. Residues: CASSLGQTNEKLFF.

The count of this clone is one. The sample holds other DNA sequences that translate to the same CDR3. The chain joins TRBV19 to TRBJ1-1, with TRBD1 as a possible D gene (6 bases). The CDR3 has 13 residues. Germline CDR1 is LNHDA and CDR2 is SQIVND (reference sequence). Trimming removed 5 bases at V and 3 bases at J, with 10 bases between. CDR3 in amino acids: CASSSDRDTEAFF. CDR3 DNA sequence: TGTGCCAGTAGTTCGGACAGAGACACTGAAGCTTTCTTT.

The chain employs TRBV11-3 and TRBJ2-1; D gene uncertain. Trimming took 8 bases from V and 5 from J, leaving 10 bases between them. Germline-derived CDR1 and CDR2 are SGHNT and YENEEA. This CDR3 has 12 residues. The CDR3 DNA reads TGTGCCAGCGGAGAGGCCCACAATGAGCAGTTCTTC. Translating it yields CASGEAHNEQFF.

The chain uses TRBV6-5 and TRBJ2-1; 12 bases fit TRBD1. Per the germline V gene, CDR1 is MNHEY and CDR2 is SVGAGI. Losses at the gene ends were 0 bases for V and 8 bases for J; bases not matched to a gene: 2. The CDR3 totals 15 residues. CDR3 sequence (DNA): TGTGCCAGCAGTTACTCCGGGACAGGGGGCGATGAGCAGTTCTTC. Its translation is CASSYSGTGGDEQFF.

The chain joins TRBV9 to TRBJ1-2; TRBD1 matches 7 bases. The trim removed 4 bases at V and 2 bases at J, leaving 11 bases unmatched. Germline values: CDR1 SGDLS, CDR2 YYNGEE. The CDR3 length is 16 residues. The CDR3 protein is CASSPPQGVANYGYTF. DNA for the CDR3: TGTGCCAGCAGCCCACCCCAGGGGGTGGCGAACTATGGCTACACCTTC.

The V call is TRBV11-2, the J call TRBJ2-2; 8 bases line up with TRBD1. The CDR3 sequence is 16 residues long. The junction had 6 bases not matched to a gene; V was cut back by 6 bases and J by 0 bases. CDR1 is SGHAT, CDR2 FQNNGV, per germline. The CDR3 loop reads CASSPMTGANTGELFF. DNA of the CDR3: TGTGCCAGCAGTCCCATGACAGGGGCGAACACCGGGGAGCTGTTTTTT. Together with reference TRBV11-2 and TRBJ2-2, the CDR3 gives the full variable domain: EAGVAQSPRYKIIEKRQSVAFWCNPISGHATLYWYQQILGQGPKLLIQFQNNGVVDDSQLPKDRFSAERLKGVDSTLKIQPAKLEDSAVYLCASSPMTGANTGELFFGEGSRLTVL.

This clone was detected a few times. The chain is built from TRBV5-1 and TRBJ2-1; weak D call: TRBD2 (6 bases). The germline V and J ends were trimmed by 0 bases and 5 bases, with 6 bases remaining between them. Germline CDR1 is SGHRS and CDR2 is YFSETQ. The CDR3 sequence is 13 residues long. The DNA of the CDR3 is TGCGCCAGCAGCTTGGGGGGGGACAATGAGCAGTTCTTC. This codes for CASSLGGDNEQFF.

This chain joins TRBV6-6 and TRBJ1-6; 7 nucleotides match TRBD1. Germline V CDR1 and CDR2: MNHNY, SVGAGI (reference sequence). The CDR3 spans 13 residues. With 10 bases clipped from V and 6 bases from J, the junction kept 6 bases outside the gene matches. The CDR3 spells CATQDRTNSPLHF. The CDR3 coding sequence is TGTGCCACCCAGGACAGGACTAATTCACCCCTCCACTTT.

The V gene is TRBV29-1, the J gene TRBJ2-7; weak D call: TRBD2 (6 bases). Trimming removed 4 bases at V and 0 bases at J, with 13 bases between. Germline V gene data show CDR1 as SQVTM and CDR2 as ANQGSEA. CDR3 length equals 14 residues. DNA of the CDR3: TGCAGCGTTGGGGGACTGACGAGCTCCTACGAGCAGTACTTC. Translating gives CSVGGLTSSYEQYF.

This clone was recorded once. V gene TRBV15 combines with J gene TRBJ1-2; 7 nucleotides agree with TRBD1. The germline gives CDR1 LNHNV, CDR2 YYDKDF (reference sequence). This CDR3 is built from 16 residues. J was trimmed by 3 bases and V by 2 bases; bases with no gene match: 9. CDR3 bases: TGTGCCACCAGCAGACCTCGGAAGACAGGGTACTATGGCTACACCTTC. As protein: CATSRPRKTGYYGYTF. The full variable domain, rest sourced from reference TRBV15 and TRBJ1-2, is DAMVIQNPRYQVTQFGKPVTLSCSQTLNHNVMYWYQQKSSQAPKLLFHYYDKDFNNEADTPDNFQSRRPNTSFCFLDIRSPGLGDTAMYLCATSRPRKTGYYGYTFGSGTRLTVV.

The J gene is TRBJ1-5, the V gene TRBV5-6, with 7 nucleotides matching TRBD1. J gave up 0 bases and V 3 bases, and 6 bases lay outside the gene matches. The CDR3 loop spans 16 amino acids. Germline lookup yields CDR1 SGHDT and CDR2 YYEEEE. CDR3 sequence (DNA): TGTGCCAGCAGCTCAATGACAGGGATTAGCAATCAGCCCCAGCATTTT. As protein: CASSSMTGISNQPQHF.

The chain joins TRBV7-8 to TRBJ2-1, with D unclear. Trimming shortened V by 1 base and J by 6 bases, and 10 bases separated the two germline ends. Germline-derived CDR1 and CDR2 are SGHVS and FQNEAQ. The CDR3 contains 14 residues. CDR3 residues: CASSLGGTINEQFF. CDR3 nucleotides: TGTGCCAGCAGCTTAGGTGGCACTATCAATGAGCAGTTCTTC.

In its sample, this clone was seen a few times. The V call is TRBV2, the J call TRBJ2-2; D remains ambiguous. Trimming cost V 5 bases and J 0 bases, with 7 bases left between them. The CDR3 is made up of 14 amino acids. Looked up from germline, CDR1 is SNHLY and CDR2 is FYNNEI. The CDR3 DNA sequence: TGTGCCAGCAGTCCCTATTCGAACACCGGGGAGCTGTTTTTT. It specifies CASSPYSNTGELFF.

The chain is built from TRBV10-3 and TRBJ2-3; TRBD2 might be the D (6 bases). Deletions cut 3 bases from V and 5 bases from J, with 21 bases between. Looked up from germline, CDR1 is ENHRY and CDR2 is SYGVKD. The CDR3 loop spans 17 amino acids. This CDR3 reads CAISDSMEPGVVDTQYF. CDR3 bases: TGTGCCATCAGTGACAGTATGGAGCCGGGGGTGGTAGATACGCAGTATTTT.